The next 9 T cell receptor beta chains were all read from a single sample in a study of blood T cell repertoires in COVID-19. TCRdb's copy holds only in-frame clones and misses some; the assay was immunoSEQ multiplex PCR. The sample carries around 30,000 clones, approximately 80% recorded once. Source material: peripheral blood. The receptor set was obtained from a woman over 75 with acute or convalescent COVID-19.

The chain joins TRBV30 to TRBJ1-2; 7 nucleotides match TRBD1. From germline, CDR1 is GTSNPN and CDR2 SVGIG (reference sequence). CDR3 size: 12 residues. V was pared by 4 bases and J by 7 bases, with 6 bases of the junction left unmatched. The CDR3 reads CAWNRDSLGYTF. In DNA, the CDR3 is TGTGCCTGGAACCGGGACAGCCTTGGCTACACCTTC.

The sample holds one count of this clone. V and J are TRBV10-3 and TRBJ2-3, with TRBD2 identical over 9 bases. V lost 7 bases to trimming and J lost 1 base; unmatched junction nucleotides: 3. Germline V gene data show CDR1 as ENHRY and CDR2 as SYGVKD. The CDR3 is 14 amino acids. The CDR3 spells CAIKRTSGTDTQYF. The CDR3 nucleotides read TGTGCCATCAAGAGGACTAGCGGCACAGATACGCAGTATTTT.

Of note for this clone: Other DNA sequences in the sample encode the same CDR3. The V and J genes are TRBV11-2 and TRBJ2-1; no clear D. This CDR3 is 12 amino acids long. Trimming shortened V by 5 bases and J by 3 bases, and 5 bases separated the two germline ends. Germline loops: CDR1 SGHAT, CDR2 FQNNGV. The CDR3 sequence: CASSPNYNEQFF. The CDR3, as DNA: TGTGCCAGCAGCCCCAACTACAATGAGCAGTTCTTC.

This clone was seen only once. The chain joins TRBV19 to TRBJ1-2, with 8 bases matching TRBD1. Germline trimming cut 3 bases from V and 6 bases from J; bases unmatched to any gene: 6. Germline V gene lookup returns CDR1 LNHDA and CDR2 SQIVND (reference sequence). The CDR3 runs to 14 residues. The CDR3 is CASSISGQGDGYTF. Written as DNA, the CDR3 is TGTGCCAGTAGTATTTCCGGACAGGGCGATGGCTACACCTTC.

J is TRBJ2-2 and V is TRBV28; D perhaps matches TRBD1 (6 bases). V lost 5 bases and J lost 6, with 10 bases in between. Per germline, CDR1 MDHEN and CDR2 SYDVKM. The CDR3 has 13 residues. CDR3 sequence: CASSLPGAGELFF. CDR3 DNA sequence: TGTGCCAGCAGTCTCCCAGGGGCCGGGGAGCTGTTTTTT.

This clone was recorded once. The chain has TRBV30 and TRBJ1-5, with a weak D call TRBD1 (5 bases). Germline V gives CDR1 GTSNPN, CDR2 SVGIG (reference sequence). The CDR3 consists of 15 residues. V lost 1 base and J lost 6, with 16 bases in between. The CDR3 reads CAWSAFGEGFQPQHF. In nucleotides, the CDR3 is TGTGCCTGGAGTGCTTTTGGGGAGGGGTTTCAGCCCCAGCATTTT.

This chain's CDR3 is CASSRQTGRGSYEQYF. In nucleotides, the CDR3 is TGTGCCAGCAGCCGCCAGACGGGTCGAGGGAGCTACGAGCAGTACTTC. J is TRBJ2-7 and V is TRBV5-4, with TRBD2 as a possible D gene (5 bases). The V gene lost 4 bases and the J gene lost 3 bases, with 20 bases spanning the gap. Germline V lookup: CDR1 SGHNT, CDR2 YYREEE (reference sequence). This CDR3 contains 16 residues.

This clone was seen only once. The CDR3 sequence is CASWTGGPYEQYF. The CDR3 nucleotides are TGTGCCAGCTGGACAGGGGGGCCCTACGAGCAGTACTTC. The V and J genes are TRBV27 and TRBJ2-7, with TRBD1 identical over 10 bases. V was pared by 8 bases and J by 2 bases, with 3 bases of the junction left unmatched. This CDR3 is built from 13 residues. The V gene's germline CDR1 is MNHEY and CDR2 SMNVEV (reference sequence).

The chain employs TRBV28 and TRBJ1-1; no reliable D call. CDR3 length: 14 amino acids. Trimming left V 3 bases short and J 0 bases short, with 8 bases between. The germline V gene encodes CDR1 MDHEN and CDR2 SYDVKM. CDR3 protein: CASSFGLMNTEAFF. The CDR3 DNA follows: TGTGCCAGCAGTTTCGGGTTAATGAACACTGAAGCTTTCTTT.